Listed below are T cell receptor beta chains from one sample, sequenced in a study of radiation and T cells in renal cell carcinoma. Assay: immunoSEQ multiplex PCR; the TCRdb copy retains only in-frame clones and omits some. The repertoire holds 140,000 to 150,000 clones, with approximately 90% as singletons. This specimen consisted of blood, obtained from a patient whose treatment included radiotherapy and nephrectomy. The receptors stem from a woman between 70 and 85 years old with renal cell carcinoma. Each CDR3 is given with its conserved first and last residue. A D gene is named only where the DNA matches it firmly. The listing skips clone size in some rows; elsewhere it reads once, few, many or a size class.

v_gene: TRBV7-3; abundance: .; j_gene: TRBJ2-3; len: 13; d_gene: TRBD1; CDR3nt: TGTGCCAGCAGCCAACTTAGCTGGGACAGAAAGTATTTT; CDR3aa: CASSQLSWDRKYF
v_gene: TRBV6-5; abundance: .; j_gene: TRBJ2-2; len: 13; d_gene: TRBD2; CDR3nt: TGTGCCAGCAGGCAGCGGGGGTCCGGGGAGCTGTTTTTT; CDR3aa: CASRQRGSGELFF
v_gene: TRBV6-5; abundance: .; j_gene: TRBJ1-5; len: 15; d_gene: .; CDR3nt: TGTGCCAGCAGGACCTCAGGGAATAGCAATCAGCCCCAGCATTTT; CDR3aa: CASRTSGNSNQPQHF
v_gene: TRBV11-2; abundance: .; j_gene: TRBJ1-1; len: 16; d_gene: TRBD1; CDR3nt: TGTGCCAGCAGCTTAGAAATCAGGGGGAGAGGCACTGAAGCTTTCTTT; CDR3aa: CASSLEIRGRGTEAFF
v_gene: TRBV6-5; abundance: .; j_gene: TRBJ1-3; len: 16; d_gene: .; CDR3nt: TGTGCCAGCAGTTACACACAAAAGAGCTCTGGAAACACCATATATTTT; CDR3aa: CASSYTQKSSGNTIYF
v_gene: TRBV19; abundance: .; j_gene: TRBJ2-3; len: 11; d_gene: .; CDR3nt: TGTGCCAGTAGTATTCGTGATACGCAGTATTTT; CDR3aa: CASSIRDTQYF
v_gene: TRBV2; abundance: .; j_gene: TRBJ2-5; len: 11; d_gene: .; CDR3nt: TGTGCCAGCAGTGTTCGGGAGACCCAGTACTTC; CDR3aa: CASSVRETQYF
v_gene: TRBV30; abundance: .; j_gene: TRBJ1-1; len: 13; d_gene: .; CDR3nt: TGTGCCTGGGCAGGTGGGGGGATCACTGAAGCTTTCTTT; CDR3aa: CAWAGGGITEAFF
v_gene: TRBV7-9; abundance: .; j_gene: TRBJ1-2; len: 14; d_gene: .; CDR3nt: TGTGCCAGCAGCTCCCAGGACAGCTTCTATGGCTACACCTTC; CDR3aa: CASSSQDSFYGYTF
v_gene: TRBV28; abundance: once; j_gene: TRBJ1-1; len: 16; d_gene: TRBD1; CDR3nt: TGTGCCAGCAGTTTAGGGACAGGGAACATGAACACTGAAGCTTTCTTT; CDR3aa: CASSLGTGNMNTEAFF
v_gene: TRBV15; abundance: .; j_gene: TRBJ2-2; len: 15; d_gene: .; CDR3nt: TGTGCCACCAGCACCGGGACAAGGAACACCGGGGAGCTGTTTTTT; CDR3aa: CATSTGTRNTGELFF
v_gene: TRBV30; abundance: .; j_gene: TRBJ1-5; len: 13; d_gene: TRBD1; CDR3nt: TGTGCCTGGTCGACAGGGAGGGACCAGCCCCAGCATTTT; CDR3aa: CAWSTGRDQPQHF
v_gene: TRBV19; abundance: .; j_gene: TRBJ2-2; len: 15; d_gene: TRBD2; CDR3nt: TGTGCCAGTAGTATCACTAGCGGGAGGACCGGGGAGCTGTTTTTT; CDR3aa: CASSITSGRTGELFF
v_gene: TRBV19; abundance: .; j_gene: TRBJ2-5; len: 20; d_gene: TRBD2; CDR3nt: TGTGCCAGTAGTATAGTGACGGCGGGGGGTCGCCCTACGTACCAAGAGACCCAGTACTTC; CDR3aa: CASSIVTAGGRPTYQETQYF
v_gene: TRBV19; abundance: .; j_gene: TRBJ1-6; len: 15; d_gene: TRBD1; CDR3nt: TGTGCCAGTAGTATAGATCGGGACAGAAATTCACCCCTCCACTTT; CDR3aa: CASSIDRDRNSPLHF
v_gene: TRBV11-3; abundance: .; j_gene: TRBJ2-1; len: 15; d_gene: TRBD2; CDR3nt: TGTGCCAGCAGCCGAGGACTAGCGGCATACAATGAGCAGTTCTTC; CDR3aa: CASSRGLAAYNEQFF
v_gene: TRBV27; abundance: .; j_gene: TRBJ2-3; len: 15; d_gene: .; CDR3nt: TGTGCCAGCAGTCCAAGACAGAGGAGCACAGATACGCAGTATTTT; CDR3aa: CASSPRQRSTDTQYF
v_gene: TRBV5-1; abundance: .; j_gene: TRBJ1-4; len: 15; d_gene: .; CDR3nt: TGCGCCAGCAGCTTGGCCGGGAGGAGGGAGGAAAAACTGTTTTTT; CDR3aa: CASSLAGRREEKLFF